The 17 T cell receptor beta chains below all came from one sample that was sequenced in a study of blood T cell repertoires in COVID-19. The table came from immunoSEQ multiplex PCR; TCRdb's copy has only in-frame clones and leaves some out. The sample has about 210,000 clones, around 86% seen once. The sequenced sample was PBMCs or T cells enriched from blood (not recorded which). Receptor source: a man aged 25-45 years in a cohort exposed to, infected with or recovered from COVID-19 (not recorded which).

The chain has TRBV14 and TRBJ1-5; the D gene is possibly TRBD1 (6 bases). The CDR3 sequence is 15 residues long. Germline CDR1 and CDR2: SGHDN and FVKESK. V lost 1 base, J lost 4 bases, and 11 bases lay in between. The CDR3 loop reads CASSQGGGANQPQHF. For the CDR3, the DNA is TGTGCCAGCAGCCAAGGCGGGGGCGCAAATCAGCCCCAGCATTTT.

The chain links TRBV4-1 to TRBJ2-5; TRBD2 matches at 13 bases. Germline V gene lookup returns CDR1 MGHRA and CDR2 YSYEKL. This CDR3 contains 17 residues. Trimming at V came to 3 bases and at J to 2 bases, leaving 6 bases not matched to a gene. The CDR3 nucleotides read TGCGCCAGCAGCCAGCGGACTAGCGGGAGTTTTCAAGAGACCCAGTACTTC. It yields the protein CASSQRTSGSFQETQYF.

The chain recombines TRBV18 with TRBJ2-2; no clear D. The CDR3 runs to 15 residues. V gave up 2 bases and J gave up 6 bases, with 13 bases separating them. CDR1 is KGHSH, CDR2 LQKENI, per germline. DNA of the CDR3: TGTGCCAGCTCACCATTAATTGGGCCGGCCGGGGAGCTGTTTTTT. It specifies CASSPLIGPAGELFF.

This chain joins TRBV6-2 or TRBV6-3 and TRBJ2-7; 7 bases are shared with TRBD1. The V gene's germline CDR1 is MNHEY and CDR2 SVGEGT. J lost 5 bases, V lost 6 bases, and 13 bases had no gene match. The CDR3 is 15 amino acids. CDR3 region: CASSAPDRARHEQYF. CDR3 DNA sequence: TGTGCCAGCAGCGCCCCCGACAGGGCAAGGCACGAGCAGTACTTC.

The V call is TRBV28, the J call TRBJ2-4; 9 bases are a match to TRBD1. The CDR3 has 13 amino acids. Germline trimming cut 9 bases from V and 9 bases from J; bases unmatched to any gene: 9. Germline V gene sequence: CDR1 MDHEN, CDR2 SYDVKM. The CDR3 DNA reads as TGTGCCAGTTTTGAGACAGGGGGTGGCATTCAGTACTTC. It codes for CASFETGGGIQYF. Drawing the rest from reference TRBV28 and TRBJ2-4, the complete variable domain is DVKVTQSSRYLVKRTGEKVFLECVQDMDHENMFWYRQDPGLGLRLIYFSYDVKMKEKGDIPEGYSVSREKKERFSLILESASTNQTSMYLCASFETGGGIQYFGAGTRLSVL.

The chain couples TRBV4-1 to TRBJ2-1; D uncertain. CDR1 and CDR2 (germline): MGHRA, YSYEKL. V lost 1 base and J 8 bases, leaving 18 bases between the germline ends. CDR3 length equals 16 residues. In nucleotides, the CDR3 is TGCGCCAGCAGCCAAGTTAATATTCTAGTCTTCGATGAGCAGTTCTTC. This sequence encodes CASSQVNILVFDEQFF.

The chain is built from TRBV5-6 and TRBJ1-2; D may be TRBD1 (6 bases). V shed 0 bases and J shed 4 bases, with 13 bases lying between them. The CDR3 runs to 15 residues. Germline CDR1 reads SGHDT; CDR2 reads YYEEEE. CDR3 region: CASSLDVGGVYGYTF. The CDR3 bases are TGTGCCAGCAGCTTGGATGTAGGGGGGGTCTATGGCTACACCTTC.

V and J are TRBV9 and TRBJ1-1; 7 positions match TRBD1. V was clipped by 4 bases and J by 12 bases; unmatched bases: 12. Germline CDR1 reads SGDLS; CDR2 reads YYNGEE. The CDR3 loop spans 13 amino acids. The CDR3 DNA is TGTGCCAGCAGCCCCTATCCGGGACAGTCTCCTTTCTTT. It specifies CASSPYPGQSPFF.

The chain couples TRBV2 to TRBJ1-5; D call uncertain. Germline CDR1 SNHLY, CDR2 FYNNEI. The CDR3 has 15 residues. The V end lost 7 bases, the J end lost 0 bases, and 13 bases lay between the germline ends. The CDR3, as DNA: TGTGCCAGCATCCGAGAGGCCTATAGCAATCAGCCCCAGCATTTT. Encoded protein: CASIREAYSNQPQHF.

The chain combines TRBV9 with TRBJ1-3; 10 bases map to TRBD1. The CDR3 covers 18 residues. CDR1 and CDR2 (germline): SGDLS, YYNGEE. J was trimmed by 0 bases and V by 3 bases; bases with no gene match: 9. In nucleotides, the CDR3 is TGTGCCAGCAGCGCCCACCGGACAGGGGGTTCCTCTGGAAACACCATATATTTT. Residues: CASSAHRTGGSSGNTIYF.

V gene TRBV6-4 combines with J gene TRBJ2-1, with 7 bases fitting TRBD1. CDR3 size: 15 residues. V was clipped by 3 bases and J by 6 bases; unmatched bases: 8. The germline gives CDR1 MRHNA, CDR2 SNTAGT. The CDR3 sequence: CASSDGVAGGNEQFF. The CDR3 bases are TGTGCCAGCAGTGATGGGGTTGCAGGGGGCAATGAGCAGTTCTTC.

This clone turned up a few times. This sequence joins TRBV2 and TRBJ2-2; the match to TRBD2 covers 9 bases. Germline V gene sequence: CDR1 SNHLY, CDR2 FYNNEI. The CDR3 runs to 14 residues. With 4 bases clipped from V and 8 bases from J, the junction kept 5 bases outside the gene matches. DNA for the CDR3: TGTGCCAGCAGTGGACTAGCGGAAGGAGGGGAGCTGTTTTTT. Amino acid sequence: CASSGLAEGGELFF.

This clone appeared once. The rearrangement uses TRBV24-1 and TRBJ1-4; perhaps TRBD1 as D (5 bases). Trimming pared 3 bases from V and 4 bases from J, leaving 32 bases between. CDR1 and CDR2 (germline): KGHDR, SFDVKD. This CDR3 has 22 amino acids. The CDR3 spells CATSDLKSSWASPEGDNEKLFF. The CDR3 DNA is TGTGCCACCAGTGATCTTAAGAGTTCGTGGGCCTCTCCAGAAGGGGATAATGAAAAACTGTTTTTT.

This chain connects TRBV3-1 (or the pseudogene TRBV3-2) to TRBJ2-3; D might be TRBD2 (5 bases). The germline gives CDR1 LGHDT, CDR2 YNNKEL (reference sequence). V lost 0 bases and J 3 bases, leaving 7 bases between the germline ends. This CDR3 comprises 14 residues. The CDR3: CASSQELVTDTQYF. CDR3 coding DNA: TGTGCCAGCAGCCAAGAACTAGTAACAGATACGCAGTATTTT.

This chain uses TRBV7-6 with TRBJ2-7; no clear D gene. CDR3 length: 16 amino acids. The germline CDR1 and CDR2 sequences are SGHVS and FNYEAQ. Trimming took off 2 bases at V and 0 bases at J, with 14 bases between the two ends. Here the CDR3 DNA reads TGTGCCAGCAGCTTAAACGTCCAGTCCAACTCCTACGAGCAGTACTTC. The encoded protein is CASSLNVQSNSYEQYF.

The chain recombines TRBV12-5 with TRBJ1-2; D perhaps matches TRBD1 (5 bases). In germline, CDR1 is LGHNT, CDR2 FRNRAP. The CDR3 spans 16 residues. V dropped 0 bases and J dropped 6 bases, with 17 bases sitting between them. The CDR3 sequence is CASGLVVSRVDNGYTF. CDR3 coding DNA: TGTGCTAGTGGTTTGGTAGTTAGCAGGGTAGATAATGGCTACACCTTC.

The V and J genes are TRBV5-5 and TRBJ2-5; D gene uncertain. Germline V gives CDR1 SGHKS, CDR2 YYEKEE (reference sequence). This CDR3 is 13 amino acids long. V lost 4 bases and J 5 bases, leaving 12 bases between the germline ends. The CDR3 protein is CASSISTGETQYF. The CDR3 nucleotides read TGTGCCAGCAGCATATCGACCGGGGAGACCCAGTACTTC.